This passage covers 6 T cell receptor beta chains from one sample sequenced in a study of OX40 agonist ivuxolimab in advanced cancers. Clones were sequenced by immunoSEQ multiplex PCR, and TCRdb holds only the in-frame ones, with some missing. This sample has some 76,000 clones; around nine tenths occur once, and the top ten carry under 0.85%. The sequences come from CD4+ or CD8+ T cells sorted from blood, collected in a trial of the OX40 agonist ivuxolimab. These receptors came from an adult with an advanced solid tumor such as melanoma, head and neck, liver or kidney cancer.

J is TRBJ2-1 and V is TRBV5-4; TRBD1 agrees at 8 bases. The V and J ends lost 0 bases and 9 bases, in that order; junction bases with no gene match: 5. Germline loops: CDR1 SGHNT, CDR2 YYREEE (reference sequence). CDR3 length: 14 residues. For the CDR3, the DNA is TGTGCCAGCAGCTTGGAGGACAGGGCCAGTGAGCAGTTCTTC. Amino acids: CASSLEDRASEQFF.

The chain is built from TRBV19 and TRBJ1-5; possibly TRBD1 for D (5 bases). The CDR3 consists of 15 residues. CDR1 is LNHDA, CDR2 SQIVND, per germline (reference sequence). With 4 bases removed from V and 3 bases from J, the gap between germline ends came to 13 bases. The CDR3 DNA reads TGTGCCAGTAGTACTGGGGGGGTCCCCAATCAGCCCCAGCATTTT. Translated, it gives CASSTGGVPNQPQHF.

The rearrangement uses TRBV7-9 and TRBJ1-2, with D maybe TRBD1 (6 bases). The CDR3 contains 14 residues. Trimming took 4 bases from V and 2 from J, leaving 11 bases between them. Germline-derived CDR1 and CDR2 are SEHNR and FQNEAQ (reference sequence). CDR3 DNA: TGTGCCAGCAGCTCAATACAGGGAAACTATGGCTACACCTTC. This translates into CASSSIQGNYGYTF.

The rearrangement uses TRBV7-3 and TRBJ1-1; maybe TRBD1 (5 bases). V gave up 4 bases and J gave up 1 base, with 7 bases separating them. Looked up from germline, CDR1 is SGHTA and CDR2 is FQGTGA. This CDR3 has 13 amino acids. Here the CDR3 DNA reads TGTGCCAGCAGCTACCAGGGGAACACTGAAGCTTTCTTT. Translated, it gives CASSYQGNTEAFF.

The J gene is TRBJ2-5, the V gene TRBV5-1, with TRBD2 matching 14 bases. Germline V gives CDR1 SGHRS, CDR2 YFSETQ. There are 17 residues in the CDR3. V trimming: 4 bases; J trimming: 3 bases; junction bases outside the gene matches: 8. The CDR3 region is CASSPRLAGGPEETQYF. CDR3 bases: TGCGCCAGCAGCCCCAGACTAGCGGGAGGGCCAGAAGAGACCCAGTACTTC. The full variable domain, completed using reference TRBV5-1 and TRBJ2-5, is KAGVTQTPRYLIKTRGQQVTLSCSPISGHRSVSWYQQTPGQGLQFLFEYFSETQRNKGNFPGRFSGRQFSNSRSEMNVSTLELGDSALYLCASSPRLAGGPEETQYFGPGTRLLVL.

In its sample, this clone was seen once. V gene TRBV9 combines with J gene TRBJ2-5; D is uncertain. The V gene's germline CDR1 is SGDLS and CDR2 YYNGEE. V shed 1 base and J shed 1 base, with 14 bases lying between them. The CDR3 sequence is 16 residues long. In nucleotides, the CDR3 is TGTGCCAGCAGCGTATCGGTAGCTCCCGGCCAAGAGACCCAGTACTTC. It yields the protein CASSVSVAPGQETQYF.